The 30 T cell receptor beta chains below were found in one sample sequenced in a study of T-cell memory formation after mild COVID-19. Each CDR3 protein is one row after TCRdb ran MiXCR on the 5' RACE reads. The sample lists around 5,000 distinct CDR3 sequences, around two fifths occurring once. Sequencing was performed on PBMCs or a T cell subset sorted from them (not recorded which). These receptors originate from an adult who had mild COVID-19 (a few samples of this study predate the infection). Cell type and time point are not known.

Many counts were recorded for this clonotype. V and J are TRBV6-2 or TRBV6-3 and TRBJ2-3; TRBD2 aligns across 11 bases. The V segment lost 0 bases and the J segment 2 bases; nucleotides outside the gene matches: 4. The V gene's germline CDR1 is MNHEY and CDR2 SVGEGT. This CDR3 contains 17 residues. In DNA, the CDR3 is TGTGCCAGCAGTTACTCTGTAGCGGGGGGGATCACAGATACGCAGTATTTT. This codes for CASSYSVAGGITDTQYF.

This clonotype was seen only once. The V gene is TRBV6-5, the J gene TRBJ2-5, with D unresolved. This CDR3 spans 15 amino acids. V was trimmed by 6 bases and J by 2 bases, leaving 16 bases between them. Germline values: CDR1 MNHEY, CDR2 SVGAGI. The CDR3 loop is CASRSYPTTQETQYF. DNA of the CDR3: TGTGCCAGCAGGAGCTATCCTACGACGCAAGAGACCCAGTACTTC.

The V and J genes are TRBV5-8 and TRBJ1-5; unclear D gene. The CDR3 totals 14 residues. Per the germline V gene, CDR1 is SGHTS and CDR2 is YDEGEE. V gave up 1 base and J gave up 7 bases, with 12 bases separating them. Here the CDR3 reads CASSLKGSLQPQHF. The CDR3 DNA follows: TGTGCCAGCAGCTTGAAAGGCTCCTTACAGCCCCAGCATTTT.

The V gene is TRBV6-2 or TRBV6-3, the J gene TRBJ2-1; D is possibly TRBD2 (6 bases). This CDR3 is 15 amino acids long. V was trimmed by 3 bases and J by 0 bases, leaving 9 bases between them. Germline CDR1 and CDR2: MNHEY and SVGEGT. The CDR3 region has the DNA TGTGCCAGCAGTTATTCCGGGGGCTCCTACAATGAGCAGTTCTTC. Translation gives CASSYSGGSYNEQFF.

This clonotype was seen at least ten times. The chain uses TRBV7-2 and TRBJ1-1, with TRBD1 as a possible D gene (5 bases). V was trimmed by 5 bases and J by 1 base, leaving 8 bases between them. The CDR3 runs to 13 residues. The germline V gene has CDR1 SGHTA and CDR2 FQGNSA. CDR3 nucleotide sequence: TGTGCCAGCAGCCGGGGGGGGAACACTGAAGCTTTCTTT. Translating gives CASSRGGNTEAFF.

This clonotype is labeled as medium-sized. The chain joins TRBV9 to TRBJ2-1, with D possibly being TRBD1 (6 bases). Germline V gives CDR1 SGDLS, CDR2 YYNGEE. CDR3 length: 14 residues. Trimming took 3 bases from V and 4 from J, leaving 11 bases between them. The CDR3 is CASSAGQTYNEQFF. The CDR3 DNA follows: TGTGCCAGCAGCGCCGGACAGACGTACAATGAGCAGTTCTTC. The variable domain in full, with the rest retrieved from reference TRBV9 and TRBJ2-1, is DSGVTQTPKHLITATGQRVTLRCSPRSGDLSVYWYQQSLDQGLQFLIQYYNGEERAKGNILERFSAQQFPDLHSELNLSSLELGDSALYFCASSAGQTYNEQFFGPGTRLTVL.

The chain recombines TRBV6-5 with TRBJ1-2, with D possibly TRBD1 on 5 matching bases. Germline V gene lookup returns CDR1 MNHEY and CDR2 SVGAGI. This CDR3 has 15 residues. V shed 5 bases and J shed 1 base, with 14 bases lying between them. The CDR3 here is CASSLTTGFNYGYTF. CDR3 sequence (DNA): TGTGCCAGCAGTCTAACTACAGGTTTTAACTATGGCTACACCTTC.

V and J are TRBV7-3 and TRBJ2-2, with TRBD2 matching over 7 bases. The CDR3 totals 17 residues. CDR1 and CDR2 (germline): SGHTA, FQGTGA. V was pared by 5 bases and J by 4 bases, with 13 bases of the junction left unmatched. CDR3 DNA sequence: TGTGCCAGCAGCCCCGGGGCGGGGGTGGAGACCACCGGGGAGCTGTTTTTT. The encoded protein is CASSPGAGVETTGELFF.

This clonotype is medium-sized within its sample. This chain links TRBV20-1 with TRBJ2-2, with TRBD2 identical over 7 bases. CDR3 length: 15 residues. The V segment lost 4 bases and the J segment 6 bases; nucleotides outside the gene matches: 11. The germline gives CDR1 DFQATT, CDR2 SNEGSKA (reference sequence). CDR3 loop: CSATRNSGASGELFF. CDR3 in DNA: TGCAGTGCTACCAGGAACAGCGGGGCTTCCGGGGAGCTGTTTTTT.

In its sample, this clonotype is medium-sized. The chain has TRBV2 and TRBJ2-5; a weak D match, TRBD2 (5 bases). The germline V gene has CDR1 SNHLY and CDR2 FYNNEI. The length of the CDR3 is 13 residues. The V gene lost 10 bases and the J gene lost 0 bases, with 12 bases spanning the gap. The CDR3, as DNA: TGTGCCACCGAGGGCAGAAACCAAGAGACCCAGTACTTC. As protein: CATEGRNQETQYF.

In its sample, this clonotype ranks as medium-sized (0.01 to 0.1%). The J gene is TRBJ1-2, the V gene TRBV20-1; D ambiguous. The CDR3 is 12 residues long. Per germline, CDR1 DFQATT and CDR2 SNEGSKA (reference sequence). The V end lost 5 bases, the J end lost 0 bases, and 7 bases lay between the germline ends. The CDR3 region is CSASAPNYGYTF. The CDR3 DNA follows: TGCAGTGCTTCGGCCCCTAACTATGGCTACACCTTC.

This clonotype occurred many times. The CDR3 protein is CASSFGGGGSNQPQHF. The CDR3 DNA is TGTGCCAGCAGTTTTGGGGGGGGGGGAAGCAATCAGCCCCAGCATTTT. The chain employs TRBV12-3 or TRBV12-4 and TRBJ1-5; TRBD1 might be the D (5 bases). The CDR3 has 16 amino acids. The V end was cut by 3 bases, the J end by 1 base, with 13 bases between.

The rearrangement links TRBV29-1 to TRBJ2-7; TRBD1 is a possible D gene (5 bases). The CDR3 runs to 12 residues. V lost 8 bases to trimming and J lost 0 bases, with 11 bases between them. Per the germline V gene, CDR1 is SQVTM and CDR2 is ANQGSEA. In DNA, the CDR3 is TGCAGCTTCGAAGGGGACTCCTACGAGCAGTACTTC. Translating gives CSFEGDSYEQYF.

This clonotype ranks as medium-sized (0.01 to 0.1%). The rearrangement uses TRBV6-6 and TRBJ2-3; D gene ambiguous. The V end was cut by 6 bases, the J end by 5 bases, with 9 bases between. Germline lookup yields CDR1 MNHNY and CDR2 SVGAGI (reference sequence). CDR3 length equals 12 residues. Here the CDR3 reads CASSPTRDTQYF. In nucleotides, the CDR3 is TGTGCCAGCAGCCCTACCAGAGATACGCAGTATTTT.

In this sample, this clonotype turned up a few times. The chain is built from TRBV7-2 and TRBJ2-5; D possibly corresponds to TRBD1 (5 bases). Between the trimmed V and J ends, which lost 5 bases and 0 bases, there was a span of 7 bases. Germline-derived CDR1 and CDR2 are SGHTA and FQGNSA. This CDR3 spans 13 amino acids. Written as DNA, the CDR3 is TGTGCCAGCAGCCCAGGGTACCAAGAGACCCAGTACTTC. Translating gives CASSPGYQETQYF. Based on the CDR3 plus reference TRBV7-2 and TRBJ2-5, the full variable domain is GAGVSQSPSNKVTEKGKDVELRCDPISGHTALYWYRQSLGQGLEFLIYFQGNSAPDKSGLPSDRFSAERTGGSVSTLTIQRTQQEDSAVYLCASSPGYQETQYFGPGTRLLVL.

The chain combines TRBV5-5 with TRBJ2-7; D ambiguous. V was clipped by 0 bases and J by 4 bases, with 5 bases between them. The CDR3 loop spans 12 amino acids. Germline CDR1 and CDR2: SGHKS and YYEKEE (reference sequence). The CDR3 spells CASSLVGYEQYF. CDR3 nucleotides: TGTGCCAGCAGCTTGGTGGGGTACGAGCAGTACTTC.

In its sample, this clonotype is medium-sized. This sequence joins TRBV13 and TRBJ2-3, with 8 bases lining up with TRBD1. V shed 5 bases and J 6 bases; nucleotides not matched to a gene: 13. Germline-derived CDR1 and CDR2 are PRHDT and FYEKMQ (reference sequence). CDR3 length: 16 residues. The CDR3 protein is CASSRGQGDWPDTQYF. CDR3 nucleotides: TGTGCCAGCAGCCGCGGACAGGGCGATTGGCCCGATACGCAGTATTTT.

By frequency in the sample, this clonotype is medium-sized (0.01 to 0.1%). This sequence joins TRBV7-3 and TRBJ1-1; a possible D gene is TRBD1 (5 bases). The CDR3 spans 12 residues. V dropped 8 bases and J dropped 7 bases, with 14 bases sitting between them. The germline V gene has CDR1 SGHTA and CDR2 FQGTGA. The CDR3 DNA reads as TGTGCCAGCCGATCATTGGGGGGTGAAGCTTTCTTT. This sequence encodes CASRSLGGEAFF.

This rearrangement joins TRBV7-9 to TRBJ2-1; D remains unclear. CDR1 and CDR2 (germline): SEHNR, FQNEAQ (reference sequence). V was shortened by 5 bases and J by 10 bases, with 12 bases between the two germline ends. The CDR3 extends over 12 amino acids. This CDR3 reads CASSLLGAEQFF. The DNA for the CDR3 is TGTGCCAGCAGCCTCCTAGGAGCCGAGCAGTTCTTC.

This clonotype was found a few times. The rearrangement uses TRBV5-1 and TRBJ2-1; D remains ambiguous. The CDR3 runs to 17 residues. The germline V gene has CDR1 SGHRS and CDR2 YFSETQ. Trimming removed 1 base from V and 2 bases from J, with 16 bases in between. CDR3 bases: TGCGCCAGCAGCTTGTCCCCCCTGGGCGGCCCCTACAATGAGCAGTTCTTC. It codes for CASSLSPLGGPYNEQFF.

This clonotype is categorized as large (0.1 to 1%). The V call is TRBV24-1, the J call TRBJ2-5; no definite D call. Germline V gene lookup returns CDR1 KGHDR and CDR2 SFDVKD. The length of the CDR3 is 14 residues. With 7 bases removed from V and 0 bases from J, the gap between germline ends came to 11 bases. CDR3 sequence (DNA): TGTGCCACCAGCGCGACGGCGTACCAAGAGACCCAGTACTTC. Translated: CATSATAYQETQYF.

Sample share makes this clonotype medium-sized. This chain uses TRBV4-1 with TRBJ1-1, with 7 bases fitting TRBD1. Germline trimming cut 4 bases from V and 6 bases from J; bases unmatched to any gene: 8. Per germline, CDR1 MGHRA and CDR2 YSYEKL. The CDR3 runs to 14 residues. The CDR3, as DNA: TGCGCCAGCAGCCCCGGGACAGCCTTACCTGAAGCTTTCTTT. It yields the protein CASSPGTALPEAFF.

This clonotype is medium-sized by share. The gene calls are TRBV4-3 and TRBJ1-1, with D perhaps TRBD1 (5 bases). Trimming left V 1 base short and J 4 bases short, with 10 bases between. From germline, CDR1 is LGHNA and CDR2 YSLEER. This CDR3 has 14 amino acids. DNA for the CDR3: TGCGCCAGCAGCCAAGTTGGGGGAGGCACTGAAGCTTTCTTT. As protein: CASSQVGGGTEAFF.

Judged by abundance, this clonotype is medium-sized. The chain employs TRBV7-8 and TRBJ1-6; D is perhaps TRBD1 (5 bases). CDR3 size: 16 residues. CDR1 is SGHVS and CDR2 is FQNEAQ in the germline V gene. Trimming took 1 base from V and 5 from J, leaving 12 bases between them. The CDR3 is CASSLVWGMDNSPLHF. The CDR3 DNA reads TGTGCCAGCAGCTTAGTTTGGGGCATGGATAATTCACCCCTCCACTTT.

The gene calls are TRBV29-1 and TRBJ1-1; D not resolved. The V end was cut by 4 bases, the J end by 11 bases, with 17 bases between. This CDR3 is 12 amino acids long. CDR1 is SQVTM, CDR2 ANQGSEA, per germline. In DNA form, the CDR3 reads TGCAGCGTTGTAACAGATCCAGGAAGGGCTTTCTTT. It is translated as CSVVTDPGRAFF. The variable domain in full, completed from reference TRBV29-1 and TRBJ1-1, reads SAVISQKPSRDICQRGTSLTIQCQVDSQVTMMFWYRQQPGQSLTLIATANQGSEATYESGFVIDKFPISRPNLTFSTLTVSNMSPEDSSIYLCSVVTDPGRAFFGQGTRLTVV.

DNA for the CDR3: TGTGCCAGCAGCCTACCAAAGAGTCCCACTGAAGCTTTCTTT. As protein: CASSLPKSPTEAFF. The rearrangement joins TRBV7-9 to TRBJ1-1, with D unclear. The CDR3 is 14 residues long. Germline V CDR1 and CDR2: SEHNR, FQNEAQ (reference sequence). V was shortened by 5 bases and J by 4 bases, with 14 bases between the two germline ends.

J is TRBJ2-1 and V is TRBV21-1; the tabulated D call, TRBD1, remains unverified against the DNA. TRBV21-1 is tagged as a pseudogene. The CDR3 consists of 16 residues. CDR3 residues: CASSKKRGKLGNEQFF. The CDR3 coding sequence is TGTGCCAGCAGCAAAAAGAGGGGCAAACTAGGAAATGAGCAGTTCTTC.

The V and J genes are TRBV6-5 and TRBJ2-7; 10 bases align to TRBD1. Germline CDR1 reads MNHEY; CDR2 reads SVGAGI. J was trimmed by 4 bases and V by 2 bases; bases with no gene match: 8. The CDR3 sequence is 16 residues long. The CDR3 protein is CASSYRVGQGGYEQYF. The DNA of the CDR3 is TGTGCCAGCAGTTACCGAGTCGGACAGGGGGGGTACGAGCAGTACTTC.

Relative to its sample, this clonotype is medium-sized. This chain joins TRBV7-2 and TRBJ1-1; D possibly corresponds to TRBD1 (5 bases). Germline lookup yields CDR1 SGHTA and CDR2 FQGNSA. The CDR3 contains 13 residues. Trimming left V 4 bases short and J 1 base short, with 7 bases between. As DNA, the CDR3 is TGTGCCAGCAGCTCCGACAGGAACACTGAAGCTTTCTTT. This translates into CASSSDRNTEAFF.

The chain is built from TRBV7-8 and TRBJ1-3; 10 bases line up with TRBD1. After removal of 1 base from V and 16 bases from J, the junction contained 4 bases not matched to a gene. The germline V gene encodes CDR1 SGHVS and CDR2 FQNEAQ. The CDR3 length is 12 residues. CDR3 coding DNA: TGTGCCAGCAGCTTAGGGGACAGGGGACTGTATTTT. The encoded protein is CASSLGDRGLYF.